A few counts support the clone carrying this T cell receptor beta chain. Its antigen is as yet unknown. The data were obtained in a study of T cell repertoires in cytomegalovirus infection. Study-level background: Epitope selection comprised recently identified HLA-C-restricted CMV epitopes and well-studied HLA-B-restricted CMV epitopes. A matching HLA type, together with CMV infection, was signaled by public TCR beta signatures.

TCRdb passed the reads through MiXCR, listing each CDR3 protein once. The sample shows some 800,000 distinct CDR3 sequences, approximately 29% of them seen only once. Study results and caveats: The response measured ex vivo was dominated by TCR beta clonotypes (HLA-C-restricted and CMV-specific). Pooled public TCR beta family frequency picked out CMV carriers with the relevant HLA.

The TCR originated in a human donor in good health (CMV status not recorded). Some clones in this sample may be carry-over from other donors' samples. The material was cultured CD8+ T cells from PBMCs, obtained from culture after CMV antigen stimulation.

The CDR3 spells CASSWDRGPMNTEAFF. CDR3 DNA: TGTGCCAGCAGCTGGGACAGGGGGCCGATGAACACTGAAGCTTTCTTT. This chain links TRBV5-6 with TRBJ1-1; TRBD1 aligns across 12 bases. Germline V gene sequence: CDR1 SGHDT, CDR2 YYEEEE. The CDR3 consists of 16 residues. With V trimmed by 3 bases and J by 0 bases, 3 bases remained unmatched.